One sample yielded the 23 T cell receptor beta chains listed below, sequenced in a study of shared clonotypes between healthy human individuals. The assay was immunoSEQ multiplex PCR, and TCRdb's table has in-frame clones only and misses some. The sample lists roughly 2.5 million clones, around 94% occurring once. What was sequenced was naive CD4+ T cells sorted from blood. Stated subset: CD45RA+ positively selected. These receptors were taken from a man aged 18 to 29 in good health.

The DNA for the CDR3 is TGTGCCAGCGGACTACAGAAAAACAATGAGCAGTTCTTC. This gives the protein CASGLQKNNEQFF. The chain joins TRBV28 to TRBJ2-1; a possible D gene is TRBD2 (6 bases). Germline CDR1 reads MDHEN; CDR2 reads SYDVKM. CDR3 length: 13 residues. With 8 bases removed from V and 5 bases from J, the gap between germline ends came to 13 bases.

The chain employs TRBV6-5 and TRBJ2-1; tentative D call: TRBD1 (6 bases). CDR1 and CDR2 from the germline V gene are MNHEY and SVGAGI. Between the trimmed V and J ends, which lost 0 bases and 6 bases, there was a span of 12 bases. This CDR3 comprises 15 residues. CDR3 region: CASSYSYQGSNEQFF. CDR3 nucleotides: TGTGCCAGCAGTTACTCTTACCAGGGGAGCAATGAGCAGTTCTTC.

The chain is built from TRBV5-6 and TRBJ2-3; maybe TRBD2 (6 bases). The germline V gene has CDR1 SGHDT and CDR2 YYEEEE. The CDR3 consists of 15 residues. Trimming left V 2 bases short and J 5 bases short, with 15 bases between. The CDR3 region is CASSFMTGARDTQYF. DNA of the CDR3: TGTGCCAGCAGCTTTATGACGGGAGCGCGAGATACGCAGTATTTT.

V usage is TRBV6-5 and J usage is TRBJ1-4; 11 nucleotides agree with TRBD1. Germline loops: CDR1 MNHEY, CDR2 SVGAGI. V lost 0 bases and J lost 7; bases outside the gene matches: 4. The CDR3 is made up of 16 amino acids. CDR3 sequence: CASSYSAGQGGEKLFF. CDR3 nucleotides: TGTGCCAGCAGTTACTCGGCGGGACAGGGGGGTGAAAAACTGTTTTTT.

CDR3 sequence (DNA): TGTGCCATCGGGGGGTCCGACTACAATGAGCAGTTCTTC. Translating it yields CAIGGSDYNEQFF. The V gene is TRBV10-3, the J gene TRBJ2-1; TRBD2 might be the D (6 bases). Per the germline V gene, CDR1 is ENHRY and CDR2 is SYGVKD. The CDR3 runs 13 residues. V lost 8 bases, J lost 3 bases, and 11 bases lay in between.

The CDR3 is CASSPTGTGSTGSPLHF. The CDR3 region has the DNA TGTGCCAGCAGCCCAACCGGGACAGGGAGCACGGGTTCACCCCTCCACTTT. The J gene is TRBJ1-6, the V gene TRBV5-4; 9 bases fit TRBD1. Losses at the gene ends were 4 bases for V and 9 bases for J; bases not matched to a gene: 14. This CDR3 contains 17 residues. CDR1 SGHNT and CDR2 YYREEE come from the germline V gene (reference sequence).

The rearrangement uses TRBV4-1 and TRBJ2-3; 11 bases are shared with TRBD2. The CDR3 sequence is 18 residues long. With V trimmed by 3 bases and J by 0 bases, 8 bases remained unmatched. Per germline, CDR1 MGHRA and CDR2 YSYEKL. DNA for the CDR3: TGCGCCAGCAGCCAGGTCAGACTAGCGGGGTCTAGCACAGATACGCAGTATTTT. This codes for CASSQVRLAGSSTDTQYF.

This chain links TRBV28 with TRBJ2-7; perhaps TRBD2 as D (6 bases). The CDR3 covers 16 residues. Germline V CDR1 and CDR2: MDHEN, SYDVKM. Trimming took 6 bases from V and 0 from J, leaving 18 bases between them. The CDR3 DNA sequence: TGTGCCAGCAGCCTCGGGACTCCTCCATCCTCCTACGAGCAGTACTTC. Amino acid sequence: CASSLGTPPSSYEQYF. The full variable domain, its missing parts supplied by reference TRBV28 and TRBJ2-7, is DVKVTQSSRYLVKRTGEKVFLECVQDMDHENMFWYRQDPGLGLRLIYFSYDVKMKEKGDIPEGYSVSREKKERFSLILESASTNQTSMYLCASSLGTPPSSYEQYFGPGTRLTVT.

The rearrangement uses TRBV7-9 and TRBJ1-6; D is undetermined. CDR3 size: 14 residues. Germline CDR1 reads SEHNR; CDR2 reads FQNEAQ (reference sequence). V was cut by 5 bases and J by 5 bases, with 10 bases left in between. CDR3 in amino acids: CASSQVSNNSPLHF. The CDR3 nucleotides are TGTGCCAGCAGCCAGGTGTCAAATAATTCACCCCTCCACTTT. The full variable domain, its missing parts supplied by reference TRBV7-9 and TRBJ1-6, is DTGVSQNPRHKITKRGQNVTFRCDPISEHNRLYWYRQTLGQGPEFLTYFQNEAQLEKSRLLSDRFSAERPKGSFSTLEIQRTEQGDSAMYLCASSQVSNNSPLHFGNGTRLTVT.

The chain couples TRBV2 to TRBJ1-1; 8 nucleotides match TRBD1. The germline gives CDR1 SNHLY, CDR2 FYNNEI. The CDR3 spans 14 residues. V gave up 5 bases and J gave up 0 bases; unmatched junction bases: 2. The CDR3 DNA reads TGTGCCAGCAGTCGGACAGGGATGAACACTGAAGCTTTCTTT. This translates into CASSRTGMNTEAFF.

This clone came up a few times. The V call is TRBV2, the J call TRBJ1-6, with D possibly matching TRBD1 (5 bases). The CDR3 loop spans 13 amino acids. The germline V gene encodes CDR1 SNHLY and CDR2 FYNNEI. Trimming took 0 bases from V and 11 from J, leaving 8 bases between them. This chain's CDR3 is CASSEAGATPLHF. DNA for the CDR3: TGTGCCAGCAGTGAAGCCGGGGCGACACCCCTCCACTTT.

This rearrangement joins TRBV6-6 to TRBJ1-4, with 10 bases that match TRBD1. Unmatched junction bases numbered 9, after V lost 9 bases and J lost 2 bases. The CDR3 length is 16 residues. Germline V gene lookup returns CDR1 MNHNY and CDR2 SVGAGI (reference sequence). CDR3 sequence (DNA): TGTGCCAGTCTGACGGGACAGGGGATGACTAATGAAAAACTGTTTTTT. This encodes CASLTGQGMTNEKLFF.

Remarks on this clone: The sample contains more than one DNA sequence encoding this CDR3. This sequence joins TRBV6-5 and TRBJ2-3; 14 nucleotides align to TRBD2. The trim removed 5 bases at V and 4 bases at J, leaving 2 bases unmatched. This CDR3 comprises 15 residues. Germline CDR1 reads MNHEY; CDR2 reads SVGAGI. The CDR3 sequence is CASSTGLAGADTQYF. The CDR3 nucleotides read TGTGCCAGCAGTACGGGACTAGCGGGGGCAGATACGCAGTATTTT.

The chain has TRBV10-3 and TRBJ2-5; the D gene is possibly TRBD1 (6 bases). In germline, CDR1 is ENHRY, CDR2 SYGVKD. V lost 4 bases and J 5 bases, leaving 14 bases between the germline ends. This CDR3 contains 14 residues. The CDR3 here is CAISGAGVVETQYF. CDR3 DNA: TGTGCCATCAGTGGGGCAGGGGTTGTGGAGACCCAGTACTTC.

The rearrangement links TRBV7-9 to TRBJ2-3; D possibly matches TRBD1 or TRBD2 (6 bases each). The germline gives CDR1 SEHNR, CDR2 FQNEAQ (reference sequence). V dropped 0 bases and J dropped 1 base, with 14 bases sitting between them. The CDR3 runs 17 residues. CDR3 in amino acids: CASSLARPGAGTDTQYF. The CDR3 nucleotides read TGTGCCAGCAGCTTAGCGCGTCCGGGGGCGGGCACAGATACGCAGTATTTT.

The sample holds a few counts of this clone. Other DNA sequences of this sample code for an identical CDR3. As DNA, the CDR3 is TGTGCCAGCAGTTACGGGGGAAACTATGGCTACACCTTC. As protein: CASSYGGNYGYTF. V and J are TRBV6-5 and TRBJ1-2; D is possibly TRBD1 (5 bases). Germline assignment: CDR1 MNHEY and CDR2 SVGAGI. The CDR3 is 13 residues long. V was pared by 2 bases and J by 2 bases, with 6 bases between.

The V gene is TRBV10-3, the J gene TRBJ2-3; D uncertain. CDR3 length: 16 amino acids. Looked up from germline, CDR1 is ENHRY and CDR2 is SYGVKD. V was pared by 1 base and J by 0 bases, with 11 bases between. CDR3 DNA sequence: TGTGCCATCAGTGAGTACGGTTATTCAAGCACAGATACGCAGTATTTT. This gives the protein CAISEYGYSSTDTQYF.

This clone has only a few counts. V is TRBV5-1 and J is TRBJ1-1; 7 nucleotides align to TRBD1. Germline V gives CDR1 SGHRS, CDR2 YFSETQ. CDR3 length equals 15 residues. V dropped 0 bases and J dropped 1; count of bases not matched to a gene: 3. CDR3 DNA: TGCGCCAGCAGCTTGGGGGGACAGTCGAACACTGAAGCTTTCTTT. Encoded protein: CASSLGGQSNTEAFF.

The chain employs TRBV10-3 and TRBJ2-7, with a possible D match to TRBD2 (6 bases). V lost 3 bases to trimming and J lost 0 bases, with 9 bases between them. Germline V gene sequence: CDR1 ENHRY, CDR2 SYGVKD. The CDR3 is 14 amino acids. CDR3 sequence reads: CAISDSGSSYEQYF. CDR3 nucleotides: TGTGCCATCAGTGATTCCGGGAGCTCCTACGAGCAGTACTTC.

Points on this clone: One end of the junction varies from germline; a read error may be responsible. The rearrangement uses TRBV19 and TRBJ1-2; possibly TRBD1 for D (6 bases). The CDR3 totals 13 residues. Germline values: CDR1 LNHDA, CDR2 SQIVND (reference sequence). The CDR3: CASSVTSQGPESF. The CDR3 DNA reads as TGTGCCAGTAGTGTCACCTCTCAGGGGCCGGAAAGCTTC.

CDR3 in amino acids: CASRIDRGRGGYTF. The CDR3 DNA reads as TGTGCCAGTAGGATTGACAGGGGTCGGGGTGGCTACACCTTC. This sequence joins TRBV19 and TRBJ1-2; 8 positions agree with TRBD1. CDR3 length: 14 amino acids. Germline V gene lookup returns CDR1 LNHDA and CDR2 SQIVND (reference sequence). J gave up 7 bases and V 6 bases, and 10 bases lay outside the gene matches.

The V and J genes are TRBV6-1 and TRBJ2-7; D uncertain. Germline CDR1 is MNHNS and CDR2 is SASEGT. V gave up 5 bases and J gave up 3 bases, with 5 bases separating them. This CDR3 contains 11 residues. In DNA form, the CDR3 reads TGTGCCAGCAGTTCCATCTACGAGCAGTACTTC. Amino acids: CASSSIYEQYF.

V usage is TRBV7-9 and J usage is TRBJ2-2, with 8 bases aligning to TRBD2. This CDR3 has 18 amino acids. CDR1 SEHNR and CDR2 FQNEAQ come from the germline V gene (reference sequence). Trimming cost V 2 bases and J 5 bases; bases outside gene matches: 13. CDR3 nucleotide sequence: TGTGCCAGCAGCTTACTCCGGGGGGGCCGTTCTCGAACCGGGGAGCTGTTTTTT. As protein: CASSLLRGGRSRTGELFF.